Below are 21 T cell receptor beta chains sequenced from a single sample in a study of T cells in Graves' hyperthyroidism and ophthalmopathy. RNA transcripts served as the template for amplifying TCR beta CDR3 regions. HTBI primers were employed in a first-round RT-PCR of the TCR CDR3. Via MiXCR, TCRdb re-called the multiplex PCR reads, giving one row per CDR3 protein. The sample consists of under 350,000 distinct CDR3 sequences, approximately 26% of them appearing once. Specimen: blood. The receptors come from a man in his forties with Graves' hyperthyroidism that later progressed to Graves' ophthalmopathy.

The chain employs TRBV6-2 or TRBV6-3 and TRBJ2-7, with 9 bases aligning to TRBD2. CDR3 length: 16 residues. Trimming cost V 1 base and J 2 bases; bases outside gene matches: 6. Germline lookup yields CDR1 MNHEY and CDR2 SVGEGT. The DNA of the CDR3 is TGTGCCAGCAGTTACTTTTCCAGCGGGAGGCCCTACGAGCAGTACTTC. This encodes CASSYFSSGRPYEQYF.

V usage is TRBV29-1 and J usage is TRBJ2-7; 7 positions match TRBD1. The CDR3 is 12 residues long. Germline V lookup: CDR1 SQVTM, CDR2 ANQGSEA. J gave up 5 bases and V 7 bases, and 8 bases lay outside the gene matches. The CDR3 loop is CSALTGNDEQYF. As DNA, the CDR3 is TGCAGCGCCTTGACAGGGAATGACGAGCAGTACTTC.

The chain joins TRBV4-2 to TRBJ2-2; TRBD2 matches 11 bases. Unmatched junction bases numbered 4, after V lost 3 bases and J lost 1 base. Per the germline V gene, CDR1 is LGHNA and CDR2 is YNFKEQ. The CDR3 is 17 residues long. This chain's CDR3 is CASSQAGTSGNTGELFF. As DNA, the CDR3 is TGTGCCAGCAGCCAGGCCGGGACTAGCGGGAACACCGGGGAGCTGTTTTTT.

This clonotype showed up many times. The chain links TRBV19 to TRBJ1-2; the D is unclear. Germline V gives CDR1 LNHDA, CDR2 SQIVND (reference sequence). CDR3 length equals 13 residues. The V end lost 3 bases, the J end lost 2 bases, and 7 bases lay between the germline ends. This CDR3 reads CASSINGNYGYTF. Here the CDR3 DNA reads TGTGCCAGTAGTATTAACGGCAACTATGGCTACACCTTC.

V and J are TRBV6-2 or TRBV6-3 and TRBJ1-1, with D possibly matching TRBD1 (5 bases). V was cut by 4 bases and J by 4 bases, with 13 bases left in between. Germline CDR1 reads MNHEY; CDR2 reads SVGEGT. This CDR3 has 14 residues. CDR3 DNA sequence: TGTGCCAGCAGTTTATGGGGGTTGGGCACTGAAGCTTTCTTT. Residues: CASSLWGLGTEAFF.

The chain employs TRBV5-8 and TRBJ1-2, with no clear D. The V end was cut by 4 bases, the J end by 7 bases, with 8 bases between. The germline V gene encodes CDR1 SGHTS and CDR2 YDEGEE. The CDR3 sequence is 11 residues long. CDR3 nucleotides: TGTGCCAGCAGCCCGGAGGTTGGCTACACCTTC. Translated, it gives CASSPEVGYTF.

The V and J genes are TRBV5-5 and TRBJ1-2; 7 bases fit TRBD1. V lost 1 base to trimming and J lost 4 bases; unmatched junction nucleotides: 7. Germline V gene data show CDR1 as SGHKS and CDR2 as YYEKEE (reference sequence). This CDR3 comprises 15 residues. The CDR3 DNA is TGTGCCAGCAGCTTGACTGGGACAGAGCTCTATGGCTACACCTTC. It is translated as CASSLTGTELYGYTF.

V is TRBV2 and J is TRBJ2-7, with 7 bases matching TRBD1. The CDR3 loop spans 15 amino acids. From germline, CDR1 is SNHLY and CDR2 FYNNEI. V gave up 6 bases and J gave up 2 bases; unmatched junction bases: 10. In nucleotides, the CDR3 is TGTGCCAGCAGGGATTACAGACAGGGAGCCTACGAGCAGTACTTC. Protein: CASRDYRQGAYEQYF.

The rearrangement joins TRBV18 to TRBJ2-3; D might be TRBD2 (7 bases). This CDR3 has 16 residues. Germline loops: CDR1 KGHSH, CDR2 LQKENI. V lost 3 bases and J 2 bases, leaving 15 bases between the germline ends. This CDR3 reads CASSPRTGGSTDTQYF. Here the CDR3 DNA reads TGTGCCAGCTCACCTCGGACGGGGGGCTCCACAGATACGCAGTATTTT.

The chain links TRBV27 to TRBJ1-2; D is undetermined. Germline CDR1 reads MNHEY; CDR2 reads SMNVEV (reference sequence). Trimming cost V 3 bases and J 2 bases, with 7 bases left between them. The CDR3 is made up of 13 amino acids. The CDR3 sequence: CASSFFQNYGYTF. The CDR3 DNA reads TGTGCCAGCAGTTTTTTCCAGAACTATGGCTACACCTTC.

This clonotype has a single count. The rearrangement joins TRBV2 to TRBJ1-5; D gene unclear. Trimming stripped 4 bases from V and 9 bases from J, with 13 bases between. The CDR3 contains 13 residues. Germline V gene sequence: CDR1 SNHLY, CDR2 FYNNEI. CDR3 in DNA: TGTGCCAGCAGTGGTACGGTTTATCCGCCCCAGCATTTT. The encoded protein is CASSGTVYPPQHF.

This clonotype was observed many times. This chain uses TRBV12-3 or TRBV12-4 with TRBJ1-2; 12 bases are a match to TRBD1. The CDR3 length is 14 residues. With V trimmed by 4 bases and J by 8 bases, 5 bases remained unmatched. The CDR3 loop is CASSWDRGLGGYTF. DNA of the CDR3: TGTGCCAGCAGTTGGGACAGGGGGCTGGGGGGCTACACCTTC.

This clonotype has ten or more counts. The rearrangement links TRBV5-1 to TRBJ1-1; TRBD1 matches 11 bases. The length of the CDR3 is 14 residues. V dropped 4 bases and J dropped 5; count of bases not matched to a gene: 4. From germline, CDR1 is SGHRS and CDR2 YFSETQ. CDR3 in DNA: TGCGCCAGCAGCACCGGACAGGGGGCTACTGAAGCTTTCTTT. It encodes CASSTGQGATEAFF.

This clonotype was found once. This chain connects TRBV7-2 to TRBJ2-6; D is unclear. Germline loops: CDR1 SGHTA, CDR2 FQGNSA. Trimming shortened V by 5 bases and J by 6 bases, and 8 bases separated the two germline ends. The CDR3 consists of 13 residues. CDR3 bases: TGTGCCAGCAGCCCCCTTGAGGCCAACGTCCTGACTTTC. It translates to CASSPLEANVLTF.

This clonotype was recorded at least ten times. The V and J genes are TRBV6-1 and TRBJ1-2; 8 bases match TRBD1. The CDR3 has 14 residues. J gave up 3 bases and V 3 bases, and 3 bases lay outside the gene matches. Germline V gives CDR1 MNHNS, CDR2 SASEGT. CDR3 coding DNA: TGTGCCAGCAGTGAGACAGGGGCGGACTATGGCTACACCTTC. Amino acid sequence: CASSETGADYGYTF.

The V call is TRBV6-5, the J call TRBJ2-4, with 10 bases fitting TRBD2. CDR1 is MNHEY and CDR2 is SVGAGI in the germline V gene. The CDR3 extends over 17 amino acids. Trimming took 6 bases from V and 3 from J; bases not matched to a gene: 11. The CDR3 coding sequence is TGTGCCAGCAGGTTAGCGGGAGGTGTGTTTGACAAAAACATTCAGTACTTC. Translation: CASRLAGGVFDKNIQYF.

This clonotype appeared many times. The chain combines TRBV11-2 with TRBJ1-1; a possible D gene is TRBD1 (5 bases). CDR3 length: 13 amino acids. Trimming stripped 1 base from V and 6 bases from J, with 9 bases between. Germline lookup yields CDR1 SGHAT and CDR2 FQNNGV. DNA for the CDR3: TGTGCCAGCAGCTTAGTATGGGGGTCTGAAGCTTTCTTT. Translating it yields CASSLVWGSEAFF. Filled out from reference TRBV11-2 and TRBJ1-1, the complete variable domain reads EAGVAQSPRYKIIEKRQSVAFWCNPISGHATLYWYQQILGQGPKLLIQFQNNGVVDDSQLPKDRFSAERLKGVDSTLKIQPAKLEDSAVYLCASSLVWGSEAFFGQGTRLTVV.

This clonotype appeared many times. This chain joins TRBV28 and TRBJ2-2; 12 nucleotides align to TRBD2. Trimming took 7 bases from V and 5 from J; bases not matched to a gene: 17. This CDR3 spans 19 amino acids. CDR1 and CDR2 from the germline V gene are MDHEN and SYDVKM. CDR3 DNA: TGTGCCAGCACCCATTTAGGCCCGACTAGCGGGAGAGGGACCGGGGAGCTGTTTTTT. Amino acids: CASTHLGPTSGRGTGELFF.

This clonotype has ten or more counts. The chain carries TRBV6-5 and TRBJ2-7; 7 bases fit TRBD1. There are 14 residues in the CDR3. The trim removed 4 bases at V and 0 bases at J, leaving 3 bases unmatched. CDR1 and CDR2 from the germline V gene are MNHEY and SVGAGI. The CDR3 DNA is TGTGCCAGCAGTTGGGGACAGAACTCCTACGAGCAGTACTTC. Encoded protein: CASSWGQNSYEQYF.

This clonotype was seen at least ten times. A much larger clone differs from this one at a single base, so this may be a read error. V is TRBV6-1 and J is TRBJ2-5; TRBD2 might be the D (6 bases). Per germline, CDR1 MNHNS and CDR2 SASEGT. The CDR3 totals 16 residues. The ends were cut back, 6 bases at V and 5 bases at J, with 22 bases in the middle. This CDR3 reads CASRRLGGTPGETQYF. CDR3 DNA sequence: TGTGCCAGCAGGAGGTTAGGAGGGACCCCCGGGGAGACCCAGTACTTC.

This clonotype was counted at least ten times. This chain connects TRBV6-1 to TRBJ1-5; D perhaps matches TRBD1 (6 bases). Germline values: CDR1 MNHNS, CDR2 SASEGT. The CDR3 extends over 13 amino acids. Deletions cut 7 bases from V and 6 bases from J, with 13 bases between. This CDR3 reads CASNREAFQPQHF. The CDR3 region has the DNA TGTGCCAGCAACAGGGAGGCCTTTCAGCCCCAGCATTTT.